This TCR beta chain was identified during a study of OX40 agonist ivuxolimab in advanced cancers. Study information: Ivuxolimab doses were 0.01, 0.1, 0.3, 1.5, 3 or 10 mg/kg every 2 weeks.

Clones were read by immunoSEQ multiplex PCR, and TCRdb kept only the in-frame ones, dropping some. This table has tens of thousands of clones, nearly 90% appearing once. This sequence originates from an adult with an advanced solid tumor such as melanoma, head and neck, liver or kidney cancer. Specimen: CD4+ or CD8+ T cells sorted from blood, collected in a trial of the OX40 agonist ivuxolimab.

DNA of the CDR3: TGTGCCAGCACCTCCACTCCTCAGGGCTACACCTTC. It encodes CASTSTPQGYTF. The chain is built from TRBV5-6 and TRBJ1-2; D ambiguous. Trimming pared 6 bases from V and 8 bases from J, leaving 14 bases between. The CDR3 consists of 12 residues. Germline V gene sequence: CDR1 SGHDT, CDR2 YYEEEE.